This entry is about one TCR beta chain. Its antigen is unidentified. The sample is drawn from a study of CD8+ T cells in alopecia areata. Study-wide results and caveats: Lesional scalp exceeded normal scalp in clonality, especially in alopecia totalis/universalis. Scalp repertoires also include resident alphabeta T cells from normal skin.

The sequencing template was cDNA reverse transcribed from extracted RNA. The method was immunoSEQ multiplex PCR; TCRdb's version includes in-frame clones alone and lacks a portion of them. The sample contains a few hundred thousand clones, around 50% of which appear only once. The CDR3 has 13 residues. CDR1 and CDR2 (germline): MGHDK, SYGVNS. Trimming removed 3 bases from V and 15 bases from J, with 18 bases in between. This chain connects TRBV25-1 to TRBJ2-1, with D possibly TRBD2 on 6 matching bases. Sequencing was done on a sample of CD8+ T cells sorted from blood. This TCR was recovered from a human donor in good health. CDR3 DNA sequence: TGTGCCAGCAGTGACTACACGGCCAGGGACTTGTTCTTC. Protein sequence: CASSDYTARDLFF.